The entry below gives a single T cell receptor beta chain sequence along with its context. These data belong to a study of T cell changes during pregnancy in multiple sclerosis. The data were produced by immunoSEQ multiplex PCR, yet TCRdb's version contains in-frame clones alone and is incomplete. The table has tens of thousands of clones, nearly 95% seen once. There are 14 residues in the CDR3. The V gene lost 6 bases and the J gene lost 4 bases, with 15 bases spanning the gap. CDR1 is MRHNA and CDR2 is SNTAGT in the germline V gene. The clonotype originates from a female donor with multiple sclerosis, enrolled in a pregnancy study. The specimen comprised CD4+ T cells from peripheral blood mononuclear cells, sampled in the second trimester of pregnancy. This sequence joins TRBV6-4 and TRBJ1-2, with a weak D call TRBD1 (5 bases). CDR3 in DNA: TGTGCCAGCAGCCCGGGGGTAATAGGCTATGGCTACACCTTC. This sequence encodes CASSPGVIGYGYTF.